The rows below give T cell receptor beta chains drawn from one sample of a study of CD8+ T cells in alopecia areata. Assay used: immunoSEQ multiplex PCR; TCRdb lists only in-frame clones, some missing. The table lists about 200,000 clones, more than 50% of them singletons. The sample was CD8+ T cells sorted from blood. The receptor source for this set is a human donor in good health. Both conserved end residues are part of each CDR3. The D gene is left open where the match is weak. Not every row has a clone size; where given, it reads once, few, many or a size class.

>NA|TRBV27|TRBJ1-5|NA
CASRLGVGFQPQHF
TGTGCCAGCAGGTTGGGAGTCGGGTTTCAGCCCCAGCATTTT
>NA|TRBV29-1|TRBJ1-1|few
CSVVPVGGDSEAFF
TGCAGCGTTGTCCCCGTCGGAGGAGACAGTGAAGCTTTCTTT
>NA|TRBV4-2|TRBJ2-5|once
CASSQASGGETQYF
TGTGCCAGCAGCCAAGCTTCAGGGGGGGAGACCCAGTACTTC
>NA|TRBV4-1|TRBJ2-3|NA
CASSQDRGEKGTDTQYF
TGCGCCAGCAGCCAAGATAGAGGGGAAAAGGGCACAGATACGCAGTATTTT
>NA|TRBV5-1|TRBJ2-1|NA
CASSLRLGTDYNEQFF
TGCGCCAGCAGCTTGCGGTTGGGGACTGATTACAATGAGCAGTTCTTC
>TRBD1|TRBV7-9|TRBJ2-1|many
CASSQDGTGGYNEQFF
TGTGCCAGCAGCCAAGACGGGACAGGGGGTTACAATGAGCAGTTCTTC
>NA|TRBV29-1|TRBJ1-1|once
CSVEIGGTEAFF
TGCAGCGTTGAAATAGGGGGCACTGAAGCTTTCTTT
>NA|TRBV7-9|TRBJ1-2|few
CASSLVSPNYGYTF
TGTGCCAGCAGCTTAGTCTCGCCCAACTATGGCTACACCTTC
>NA|TRBV4-1|TRBJ1-6|NA
CASSRMPRGANSPLHF
TGCGCCAGCAGCCGGATGCCCAGGGGAGCAAATTCACCCCTCCACTTT
>TRBD1|TRBV29-1|TRBJ2-7|NA
CSVLPTGAGKSYEQYF
TGCAGCGTTCTTCCGACAGGGGCGGGGAAGTCCTACGAGCAGTACTTC
>TRBD2|TRBV10-3|TRBJ2-7|NA
CAISDSKRGTYEQYF
TGTGCCATCAGTGATTCCAAGCGGGGGACCTACGAGCAGTACTTC
>NA|TRBV4-1|TRBJ2-7|NA
CASSQEKEQYF
TGCGCCAGCAGCCAAGAAAAGGAGCAGTACTTC
>TRBD1|TRBV30|TRBJ1-4|NA
CAWSALPGQGNEKLFF
TGTGCCTGGAGTGCACTCCCGGGACAGGGGAATGAAAAACTGTTTTTT
>TRBD2|TRBV6-6|TRBJ2-5|few
CASSSSGGTQETQYF
TGTGCCAGCAGTTCTAGCGGGGGGACCCAAGAGACCCAGTACTTC
>NA|TRBV27|TRBJ2-5|NA
CASSLSPYQETQYF
TGTGCCAGCAGTTTATCGCCGTACCAAGAGACCCAGTACTTC
>TRBD1|TRBV7-9|TRBJ1-4|few
CASSLEGAATNEKLFF
TGTGCCAGCAGCTTAGAGGGGGCTGCAACTAATGAAAAACTGTTTTTT
>NA|TRBV27|TRBJ1-1|NA
CASSLPPGRSNTEAFF
TGTGCCAGCAGTTTACCTCCGGGACGGAGTAACACTGAAGCTTTCTTT
>NA|TRBV13|TRBJ1-2|NA
CASSESWVSGDYGYTF
TGTGCCAGCAGTGAATCGTGGGTCTCTGGGGACTATGGCTACACCTTC
>NA|TRBV30|TRBJ2-2|once
CAWSVPAGDKRLFF
TGTGCCTGGAGTGTTCCGGCCGGGGACAAACGGCTGTTTTTT
>TRBD1|TRBV6-5|TRBJ2-7|NA
CASRRDSSYSYEQYF
TGTGCCAGCAGGAGGGACAGCAGCTACTCCTACGAGCAGTACTTC
>TRBD2|TRBV11-2|TRBJ2-5|NA
CASSPSAGLAGETQYF
TGTGCCAGCAGCCCGTCAGCCGGACTAGCGGGGGAGACCCAGTACTTC
>NA|TRBV9|TRBJ1-6|NA
CASSVDGSPLHF
TGTGCCAGCAGCGTAGATGGTTCACCCCTCCACTTT
>NA|TRBV29-1|TRBJ1-1|once
CSVEGSPTGITEAFF
TGCAGCGTTGAAGGGTCCCCAACAGGCATCACTGAAGCTTTCTTT
>TRBD1|TRBV6-6|TRBJ2-7|few
CAISESGGELF
TGTGCCATCAGTGAGTCAGGGGGTGAACTATTC
>NA|TRBV7-9|TRBJ1-6|NA
CASSSGDTRFPLHF
TGTGCCAGCAGCTCAGGGGACACCCGGTTTCCCCTCCACTTT
>TRBD2|TRBV6-5|TRBJ2-2|NA
CASRSWGGTGELFF
TGTGCCAGCCGTAGCTGGGGGGGCACCGGGGAGCTGTTTTTT
>NA|TRBV13|TRBJ1-1|few
CASSSGRTEAFF
TGTGCCAGCAGCTCGGGGAGAACTGAAGCTTTCTTT
>NA|TRBV30|TRBJ1-1|NA
CAWRSDSLNTEAFF
TGTGCCTGGAGATCGGACAGCTTGAACACTGAAGCTTTCTTT
>NA|TRBV7-6|TRBJ2-1|NA
CASSRPPQGDEQFF
TGTGCCAGCAGCCGGCCCCCTCAGGGCGATGAGCAGTTCTTC
>TRBD1|TRBV29-1|TRBJ1-2|NA
CSVVDGQGGGYTF
TGCAGCGTTGTGGACGGACAGGGAGGTGGCTACACCTTC
>TRBD1|TRBV4-1|TRBJ2-7|once
CASAGTGTGGTYEQYF
TGCGCCAGCGCGGGAACCGGGACAGGGGGGACCTACGAGCAGTACTTC
>TRBD1|TRBV7-9|TRBJ2-3|NA
CASSDRDRSTDTQYF
TGTGCCAGCAGCGACCGGGACAGGAGCACAGATACGCAGTATTTT
>NA|TRBV30|TRBJ2-1|NA
CAWSGGPYNEQFF
TGTGCCTGGAGTGGAGGACCTTACAATGAGCAGTTCTTC
>NA|TRBV7-9|TRBJ2-7|NA
CASSWGNEQYF
TGTGCCAGCTCTTGGGGGAACGAGCAGTACTTC
>NA|TRBV7-9|TRBJ1-2|NA
CASSLATVNYGYTF
TGTGCCAGCAGCTTAGCAACGGTCAACTATGGCTACACCTTC